This T cell receptor beta chain stems from a study of T cells after yellow fever vaccination. Study-wide results and limits: The study re-detected most primary-vaccination clones after the booster (96% CD4, almost 90% CD8). Contamination by abundant bulk-population clonotypes could be present in FACS-sorted repertoires. Just a small share of clonotypes turned up in the CD4 compartment as well as the CD8 compartment.

This clonotype has just a few counts. The antigen is unknown. One end of the junction does not line up with germline, which may come from a read error. A process of 5'RACE template switching, which added a universal primer site and UMIs, was used to make TCR cDNA. TCRdb ran MiXCR on the 5' RACE reads and lists one entry per CDR3 protein. The sample has a few hundred thousand distinct CDR3 sequences; about 8.3% are singletons. The CDR3 is 17 residues long. Germline V lookup: CDR1 SSHAT, CDR2 FNYEAQ (reference sequence). The clonotype originates from a man aged 18 to 29 who received the YFV17D yellow fever vaccine. The chain links TRBV7-7 to TRBJ2-5; TRBD2 matches at 10 bases. The specimen comprised PBMCs, sampled about 49 days after the first yellow fever vaccination. In nucleotides, the CDR3 is TGTGCTAGCAGCTTAGGGGGTAGCGGGGGGACCCAAGAGACCCAGTACTTC. It yields the protein CASSLGGSGGTQETQYF. The full variable domain, its missing parts supplied by reference TRBV7-7 and TRBJ2-5, is GAGVSQSPRYKVTKRGQDVTLRCDPISSHATLYWYQQALGQGPEFLTYFNYEAQPDKSGLPSDRFSAERPEGSISTLTIQRTEQRDSAMYRCASSLGGSGGTQETQYFGPGTRLLVL.